This entry lists 29 T cell receptor beta chains sequenced from one sample in a study of tumor-infiltrating lymphocytes in primary liver carcinoma. Co-extraction of RNA and DNA was performed on about 18-30 mg of unsorted bulk tissue. From 500 ng of total RNA, TCR beta-specific cDNA was reverse-transcribed using a constant-region primer. ARM-PCR was slightly modified, and three nested multiplex PCR rounds with it gave rise to the TCR beta libraries. PCR rounds one and two used TRBV1-TRBV30 forward primers with a C-beta reverse primer for 10 cycles each. TCRdb re-derived calls from the multiplex PCR reads in MiXCR, one entry per CDR3 protein. The table includes tens of thousands of distinct CDR3 sequences, 70% to 85% detected once. The source material was liver tumor tissue from sampling region 2. The subset: tumor region T2, inferior pole. These receptors were obtained from a man aged 35 to 55 with primary liver carcinoma and hepatitis B virus infection.

For this clonotype: One end of the junction is discordant with germline, which a read error may explain. J is TRBJ2-6 and V is TRBV29-1, with D possibly being TRBD1 or TRBD2 (7 bases each). This CDR3 is 13 amino acids long. CDR1 and CDR2 (germline): SQVTM, ANQGSEA. The CDR3 sequence is CSVMTGRAKVLSF. DNA of the CDR3: TGCAGCGTGATGACAGGGAGGGCCAAGGTCCTGTCTTTC.

With respect to this clonotype: This is likely a read error, given that the CDR3 carries no conserved phenylalanine or tryptophan at its end. The chain recombines TRBV30 with TRBJ2-2, with D perhaps TRBD1 (5 bases). This CDR3 spans 14 amino acids. Deletions cut 4 bases from V and 5 bases from J, with 14 bases between. Germline assignment: CDR1 GTSNPN and CDR2 SVGIG (reference sequence). Written as DNA, the CDR3 is TGTGCCTGGAAGGGGCTTTTATGGACCGGGGAGCTGTTTTTA. Its translation is CAWKGLLWTGELFL.

In its sample, this clonotype was seen a few times. A read error is possible here, since a much larger clone lies one base away. The CDR3 DNA follows: TGTGCCAGCAGCCTCGGACTATCTCCAACAACCGGGGAGCTGTTTTTT. Translated, it gives CASSLGLSPTTGELFF. The V gene is TRBV7-8, the J gene TRBJ2-2; D possibly corresponds to TRBD2 (6 bases). Trimming took 5 bases from V and 5 from J, leaving 18 bases between them. CDR1 is SGHVS, CDR2 FQNEAQ, per germline. The CDR3 loop spans 16 amino acids.

About this clonotype itself: An end of the junction differs from the germline gene, which may be a read error. The chain recombines TRBV13 with TRBJ2-1; tentatively, D is TRBD1 (5 bases). This CDR3 contains 12 residues. Germline V gene data show CDR1 as PRHDT and CDR2 as FYEKMQ (reference sequence). The CDR3 nucleotides are TGTGCCAGCAGCTTAGAGGGGTCTGAGCAGCTCTTT. This encodes CASSLEGSEQLF.

With regard to this clonotype: One end of the junction varies from germline; a read error may be responsible. The chain links TRBV11-3 to TRBJ2-5; D is possibly TRBD1 or TRBD2 (5 bases each). Germline loops: CDR1 SGHNT, CDR2 YENEEA. The CDR3 is 13 amino acids. DNA of the CDR3: TGTGCCAGCAGCTCATACAGCCAAGGGACCCAGTATTTC. Translated, it gives CASSSYSQGTQYF.

This clonotype was counted at least ten times. This CDR3 reads CATRQGWNEQFF. The DNA for the CDR3 is TGTGCCACGAGACAGGGATGGAATGAGCAGTTCTTC. This chain links TRBV6-1 with TRBJ2-1; 7 bases align to TRBD1. Trimming cost V 10 bases and J 7 bases; bases outside gene matches: 7. The CDR3 extends over 12 amino acids. Looked up from germline, CDR1 is MNHNS and CDR2 is SASEGT.

For this clonotype: Given a much more abundant clone one base away, this may be a read error. The CDR3 loop reads CASSLDQEAEVFF. In nucleotides, the CDR3 is TGTGCCAGCAGTTTGGATCAGGAGGCTGAAGTTTTCTTT. This rearrangement joins TRBV28 to TRBJ1-1; no definite D call. The CDR3 consists of 13 residues. Germline-derived CDR1 and CDR2 are MDHEN and SYDVKM. The variable domain in full, with the rest retrieved from reference TRBV28 and TRBJ1-1, is DVKVTQSSRYLVKRTGEKVFLECVQDMDHENMFWYRQDPGLGLRLIYFSYDVKMKEKGDIPEGYSVSREKKERFSLILESASTNQTSMYLCASSLDQEAEVFFGQGTRLTVV.

As for this clonotype: One junction end disagrees with the germline gene, perhaps due to a read error. The chain combines TRBV7-9 with TRBJ2-6, with D perhaps being TRBD1 or TRBD2 (5 bases each). Germline V CDR1 and CDR2: SEHNR, FQNEAQ (reference sequence). The CDR3 contains 17 residues. DNA of the CDR3: TGTGCCAGCAGTTTAGACAGTTCTAGCCGTGAGGCCAACGTCCTGACTTTC. This sequence encodes CASSLDSSSREANVLTF. Filled out from reference TRBV7-9 and TRBJ2-6, the complete variable domain reads DTGVSQNPRHKITKRGQNVTFRCDPISEHNRLYWYRQTLGQGPEFLTYFQNEAQLEKSRLLSDRFSAERPKGSFSTLEIQRTEQGDSAMYLCASSLDSSSREANVLTFGAGSRLTVL.

Comments on this clonotype: The CDR3 does not close with the conserved phenylalanine or tryptophan, likely indicating a read error. This chain connects TRBV10-3 to TRBJ2-2; 10 bases are a match to TRBD2. Germline assignment: CDR1 ENHRY and CDR2 SYGVKD. CDR3 length equals 15 residues. The trim removed 8 bases at V and 5 bases at J, leaving 8 bases unmatched. The CDR3 region has the DNA TGTGCCATCTGGACTAGCGGAACCCCAACCGGGGAGCTGTTTGTT. Protein product: CAIWTSGTPTGELFV.

About this clonotype: A read error may produce the germline difference seen at one junction end. This rearrangement joins TRBV11-2 to TRBJ2-1; no clear D gene. Per the germline V gene, CDR1 is SGHAT and CDR2 is FQNNGV. The CDR3 sequence is 13 residues long. The DNA of the CDR3 is TGTGCCAGCAGCTTACATGATGCCTATGAGCACTCCTTC. Translated, it gives CASSLHDAYEHSF. The full variable domain, its missing parts supplied by reference TRBV11-2 and TRBJ2-1, is EAGVAQSPRYKIIEKRQSVAFWCNPISGHATLYWYQQILGQGPKLLIQFQNNGVVDDSQLPKDRFSAERLKGVDSTLKIQPAKLEDSAVYLCASSLHDAYEHSFGPGTRLTVL.

As to this clonotype: An end of the junction does not agree with germline; a read error may underlie this. The chain combines TRBV28 with TRBJ2-7; the D is unclear. Germline V gives CDR1 MDHEN, CDR2 SYDVKM. CDR3 size: 13 residues. CDR3 sequence: CAVSRQFVYEQYF. The CDR3 DNA reads as TGTGCCGTCTCCCGCCAATTCGTCTACGAGCAATACTTC.

The chain combines TRBV4-1 with TRBJ2-1; 7 bases map to TRBD2. V dropped 3 bases and J dropped 7; count of bases not matched to a gene: 9. Germline-derived CDR1 and CDR2 are MGHRA and YSYEKL. The CDR3 contains 15 residues. CDR3 coding DNA: TGCGCCAGCAGCCAGGACGGGAGGCCCAAAAATGAGCAGTTCTTC. It is translated as CASSQDGRPKNEQFF.

This clonotype appeared many times. The chain uses TRBV5-1 and TRBJ1-1, with D unclear. This CDR3 comprises 13 residues. Trimming left V 0 bases short and J 1 base short, with 4 bases between. Germline CDR1 and CDR2: SGHRS and YFSETQ. As DNA, the CDR3 is TGCGCCAGCAGCTTGGCGGGGAACACTGAAGCTTTCTTT. Protein product: CASSLAGNTEAFF.

Points on this clonotype: The junction shows a germline mismatch at one end, possibly a read error. V is TRBV12-3 or TRBV12-4 and J is TRBJ2-7, with D possibly matching TRBD2 (5 bases). This CDR3 contains 11 residues. The CDR3 nucleotides read TGTGCCAGCAGTTCCGACTACGAGCACTACTTC. Protein product: CASSSDYEHYF.

This clonotype was seen ten or more times. The chain joins TRBV6-6 to TRBJ2-7; D is perhaps TRBD1 or TRBD2 (5 bases each). Germline loops: CDR1 MNHNY, CDR2 SVGAGI (reference sequence). V was shortened by 2 bases and J by 6 bases, with 8 bases between the two germline ends. This CDR3 spans 12 amino acids. The CDR3 DNA reads as TGTGCCAGCAGTTACGTGGGGGTCGAGCAGTACTTC. Translated, it gives CASSYVGVEQYF.

About this clonotype itself: A single base separates this from a much larger clone, so it may be a read error. V gene TRBV28 combines with J gene TRBJ2-7; D uncertain. CDR1 MDHEN and CDR2 SYDVKM come from the germline V gene. The CDR3 contains 12 residues. As DNA, the CDR3 is TGTGCCACAAGCGAGCATGGCGACGATCAGTACTTC. Translated: CATSEHGDDQYF.

The chain carries TRBV24-1 and TRBJ2-5; D remains unclear. Germline V gene lookup returns CDR1 KGHDR and CDR2 SFDVKD. This CDR3 is built from 15 residues. Trimming took 4 bases from V and 3 from J, leaving 14 bases between them. CDR3 nucleotide sequence: TGTGCCACCAGTGAATCGTCAAGGCCTAAAGAGACCCAGTACTTC. The encoded protein is CATSESSRPKETQYF.

CDR3 DNA sequence: TGTGCCAGCAACGAGACTAGCGGGGCCGGAGATACTCTGTATTTT. Its protein is CASNETSGAGDTLYF. The J gene is TRBJ2-3, the V gene TRBV4-2; 11 bases match TRBD2. Losses at the gene ends were 7 bases for V and 14 bases for J; bases not matched to a gene: 17. This CDR3 is 15 amino acids long. From germline, CDR1 is LGHNA and CDR2 YNFKEQ.

The rearrangement joins TRBV28 to TRBJ2-1; 7 positions match TRBD2. Germline V lookup: CDR1 MDHEN, CDR2 SYDVKM. With 7 bases clipped from V and 4 bases from J, the junction kept 7 bases outside the gene matches. The CDR3 spans 14 residues. This chain's CDR3 is CASNFRTSYNEQFF. The CDR3 DNA reads as TGTGCCAGCAATTTCCGGACTAGTTACAATGAGCAGTTCTTC.

Worth noting for this clonotype: Compared with germline, one end of the junction differs, possibly owing to a read error. This chain connects TRBV28 to TRBJ1-1, with TRBD1 as a possible D gene (5 bases). Germline V lookup: CDR1 MDHEN, CDR2 SYDVKM. CDR3 length: 15 amino acids. CDR3 in DNA: TGTGCCAGCATTTCCGCGACGGGGGGGAACACTGAAGTTTTCTTT. Its protein is CASISATGGNTEVFF.

The rearrangement uses TRBV29-1 and TRBJ2-7; D is tentatively TRBD1 or TRBD2 (7 bases each). V was clipped by 8 bases and J by 5 bases, with 22 bases between them. This CDR3 comprises 14 residues. In germline, CDR1 is SQVTM, CDR2 ANQGSEA. The CDR3 nucleotides read TGCAGCATATTCCGGGGCAGGGGGGGGAACGAGCAGTACTTC. This codes for CSIFRGRGGNEQYF.

As regards this clonotype: Relative to the germline gene, one junction end is altered; a read error may explain this. This sequence joins TRBV4-1 and TRBJ1-6; 7 nucleotides agree with TRBD1. From germline, CDR1 is MGHRA and CDR2 YSYEKL. The CDR3 is 17 residues long. DNA for the CDR3: TGCGCCAGAAGCCGAAGTTCGGGACAGACTTATAATTCACCCCTCCACTTC. This translates into CARSRSSGQTYNSPLHF.

This clonotype was detected only a few times. CDR3 amino acids: CSVERWGVLNVEAFF. The CDR3 nucleotides are TGCAGCGTTGAAAGATGGGGGGTTCTGAACGTTGAAGCTTTCTTT. The chain uses TRBV29-1 and TRBJ1-1; D might be TRBD1 (5 bases). CDR3 size: 15 residues. Germline V CDR1 and CDR2: SQVTM, ANQGSEA. Trimming shortened V by 2 bases and J by 7 bases, and 20 bases separated the two germline ends. The whole variable domain, filled in from reference TRBV29-1 and TRBJ1-1, reads SAVISQKPSRDICQRGTSLTIQCQVDSQVTMMFWYRQQPGQSLTLIATANQGSEATYESGFVIDKFPISRPNLTFSTLTVSNMSPEDSSIYLCSVERWGVLNVEAFFGQGTRLTVV.

Details on this clonotype: The CDR3 ends on some other residue instead of the conserved phenylalanine or tryptophan, so this is likely a read error. This chain uses TRBV5-4 with TRBJ2-5; 7 nucleotides align to TRBD1. CDR3 length: 15 residues. Germline CDR1 SGHNT, CDR2 YYREEE (reference sequence). J lost 2 bases, V lost 5 bases, and 9 bases had no gene match. The CDR3 sequence: CASSDGETGQETQYL. The CDR3 DNA follows: TGTGCCAGCAGTGATGGCGAGACAGGGCAAGAGACCCAGTACCTC.

The chain recombines TRBV7-2 with TRBJ1-6, with D unresolved. From germline, CDR1 is SGHTA and CDR2 FQGNSA. CDR3 length equals 17 residues. The V end was cut by 1 base, the J end by 0 bases, with 10 bases between. The CDR3 DNA follows: TGTGCCAGCAGCTTAGTTGCAGGTGTCTCCTATAATTCACCCCTCCACTTT. Translating gives CASSLVAGVSYNSPLHF.

Notes on this clonotype: Lacking the conserved final phenylalanine or tryptophan, this CDR3 likely reflects a read error. This chain connects TRBV12-3 or TRBV12-4 to TRBJ2-7; 7 bases map to TRBD1. The CDR3 sequence is 13 residues long. In DNA form, the CDR3 reads TGCGCCAGCAGACTGGGACAGTCCTACGAACAGTACTCC. Its protein is CASRLGQSYEQYS.

Turning to this clonotype: A read error may account for a junction end that differs from germline. This chain links TRBV29-1 with TRBJ2-7; 7 nucleotides match TRBD2. The CDR3 runs to 14 residues. The germline V gene has CDR1 SQVTM and CDR2 ANQGSEA. The CDR3 reads CSVIPKRDSCEQYF. CDR3 bases: TGCAGCGTTATACCTAAGCGGGACTCCTGCGAGCAGTACTTC.

In the case of this clonotype: A much larger clone lies one base from this, so it may be a read error. This chain joins TRBV5-1 and TRBJ2-5; TRBD2 is a possible D gene (6 bases). This CDR3 region has 15 residues. The germline gives CDR1 SGHRS, CDR2 YFSETQ. V gave up 3 bases and J gave up 4 bases, with 16 bases separating them. CDR3 bases: TGCGCCAGCAGCTGGGGGGACTCGCATACAGAGACCCAGTACTTC. Its protein product is CASSWGDSHTETQYF.

A remark on this clonotype: Sequence at one end of the junction differs from germline and may be a read error. The J gene is TRBJ2-3, the V gene TRBV6-1; 7 bases are shared with TRBD2. The CDR3 has 16 amino acids. Germline V gene lookup returns CDR1 MNHNS and CDR2 SASEGT. The CDR3 is CASSQLAGLTIDSQCF. The CDR3 nucleotides are TGTGCCAGCAGTCAATTAGCGGGTTTAACCATAGATTCGCAGTGTTTT.